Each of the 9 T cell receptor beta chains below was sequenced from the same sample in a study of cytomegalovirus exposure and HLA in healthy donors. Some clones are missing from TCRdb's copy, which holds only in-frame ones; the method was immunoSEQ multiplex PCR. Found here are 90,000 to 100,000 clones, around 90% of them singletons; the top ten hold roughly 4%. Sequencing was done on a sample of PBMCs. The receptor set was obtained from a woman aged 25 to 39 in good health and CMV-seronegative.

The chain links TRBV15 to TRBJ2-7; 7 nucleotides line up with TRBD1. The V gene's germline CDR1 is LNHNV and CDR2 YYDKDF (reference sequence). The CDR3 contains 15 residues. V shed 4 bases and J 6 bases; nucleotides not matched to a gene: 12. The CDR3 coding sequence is TGTGCCACCAGCAAGCTCCGACAGGGTGGTAGCGAGCAGTACTTC. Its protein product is CATSKLRQGGSEQYF. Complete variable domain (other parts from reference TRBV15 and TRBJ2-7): DAMVIQNPRYQVTQFGKPVTLSCSQTLNHNVMYWYQQKSSQAPKLLFHYYDKDFNNEADTPDNFQSRRPNTSFCFLDIRSPGLGDTAMYLCATSKLRQGGSEQYFGPGTRLTVT.

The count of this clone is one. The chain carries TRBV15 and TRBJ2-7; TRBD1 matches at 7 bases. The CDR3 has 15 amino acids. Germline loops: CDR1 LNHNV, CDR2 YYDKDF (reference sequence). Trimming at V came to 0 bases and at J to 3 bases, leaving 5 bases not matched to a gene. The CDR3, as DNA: TGTGCCACCAGCAGAGATACGACAGGGAACTACGAGCAGTACTTC. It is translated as CATSRDTTGNYEQYF.

The CDR3 here is CAGQGNGNEQFF. The CDR3 nucleotides read TGTGCCGGACAGGGTAACGGCAATGAGCAGTTCTTC. The chain recombines TRBV6-1 with TRBJ2-1; 8 bases line up with TRBD1. J lost 6 bases, V lost 11 bases, and 6 bases had no gene match. The germline V gene has CDR1 MNHNS and CDR2 SASEGT. This CDR3 region has 12 residues.

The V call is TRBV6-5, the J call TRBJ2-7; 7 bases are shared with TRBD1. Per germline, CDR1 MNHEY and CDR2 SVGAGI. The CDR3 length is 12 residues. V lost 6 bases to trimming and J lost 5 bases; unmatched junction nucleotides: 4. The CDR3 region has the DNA TGTGCCAGCAGAGGAGACAGGGACGAGCAGTACTTC. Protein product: CASRGDRDEQYF.

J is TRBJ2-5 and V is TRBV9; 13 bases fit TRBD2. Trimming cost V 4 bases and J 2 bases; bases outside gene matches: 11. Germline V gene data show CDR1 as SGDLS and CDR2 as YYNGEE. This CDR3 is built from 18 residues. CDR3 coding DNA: TGTGCCAGCAGCTCCCCCCAAGGGGGACTAGCGGGGCAAGAGACCCAGTACTTC. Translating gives CASSSPQGGLAGQETQYF.

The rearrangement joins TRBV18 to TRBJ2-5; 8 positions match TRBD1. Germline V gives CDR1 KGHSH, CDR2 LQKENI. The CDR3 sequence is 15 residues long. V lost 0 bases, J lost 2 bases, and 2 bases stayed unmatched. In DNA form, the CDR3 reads TGTGCCAGCTCACCACCTAGGACAGGGCAAGAGACCCAGTACTTC. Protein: CASSPPRTGQETQYF.

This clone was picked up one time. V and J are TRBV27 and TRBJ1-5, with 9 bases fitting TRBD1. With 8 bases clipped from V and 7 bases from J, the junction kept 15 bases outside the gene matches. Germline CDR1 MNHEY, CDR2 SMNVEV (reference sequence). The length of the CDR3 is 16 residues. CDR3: CASAHQPGQGGQPQHF. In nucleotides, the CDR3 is TGTGCCAGCGCCCACCAACCGGGACAGGGAGGACAGCCCCAGCATTTT.

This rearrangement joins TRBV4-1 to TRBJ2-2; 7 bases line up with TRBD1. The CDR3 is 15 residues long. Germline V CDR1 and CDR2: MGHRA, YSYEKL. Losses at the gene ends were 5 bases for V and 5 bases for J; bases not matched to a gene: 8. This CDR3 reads CASSTDRDQTGELFF. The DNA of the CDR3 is TGCGCCAGCAGCACCGACAGGGATCAAACCGGGGAGCTGTTTTTT.

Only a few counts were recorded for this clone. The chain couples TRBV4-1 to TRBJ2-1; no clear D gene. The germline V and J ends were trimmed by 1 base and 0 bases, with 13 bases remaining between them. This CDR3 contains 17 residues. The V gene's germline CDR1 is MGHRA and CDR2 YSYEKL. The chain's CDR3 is CASSQVSSPPSYNEQFF. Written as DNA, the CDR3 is TGCGCCAGCAGCCAAGTGAGTAGTCCCCCCTCCTACAATGAGCAGTTCTTC.